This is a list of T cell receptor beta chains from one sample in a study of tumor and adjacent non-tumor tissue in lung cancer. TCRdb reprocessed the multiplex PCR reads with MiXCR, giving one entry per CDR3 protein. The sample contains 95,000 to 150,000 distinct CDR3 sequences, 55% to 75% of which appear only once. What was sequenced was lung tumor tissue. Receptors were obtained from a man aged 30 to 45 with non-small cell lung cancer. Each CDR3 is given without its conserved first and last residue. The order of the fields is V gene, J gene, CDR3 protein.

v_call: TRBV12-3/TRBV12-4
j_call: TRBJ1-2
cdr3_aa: TSSLGVGYT

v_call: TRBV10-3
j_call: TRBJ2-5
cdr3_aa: AINERDREGETQY

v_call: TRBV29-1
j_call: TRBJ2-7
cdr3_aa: SANHRGVGTYEQY

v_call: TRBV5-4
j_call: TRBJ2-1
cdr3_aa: VSSLGFVTAGNEQF

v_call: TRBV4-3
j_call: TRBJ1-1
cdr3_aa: ASSRVNGDQTEAL

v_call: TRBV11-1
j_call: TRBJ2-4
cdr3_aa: ASRGNHQGANIRY

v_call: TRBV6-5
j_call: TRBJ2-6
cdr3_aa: ASSGDRGFSGANLLT

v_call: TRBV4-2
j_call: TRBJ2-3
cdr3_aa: ACSQDLRDQDTQY

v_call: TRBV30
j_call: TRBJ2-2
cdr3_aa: AWSLSGRASGELF

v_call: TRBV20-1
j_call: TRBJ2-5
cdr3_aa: SARPGGGETQY

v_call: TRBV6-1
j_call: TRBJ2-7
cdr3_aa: ASSVEGAEQY

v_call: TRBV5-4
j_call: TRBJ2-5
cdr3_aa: ASSPDLRPGVTQY

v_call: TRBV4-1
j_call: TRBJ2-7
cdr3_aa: ASNQDETGGTYKQY

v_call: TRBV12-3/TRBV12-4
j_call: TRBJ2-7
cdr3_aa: AGSMGLPPYEQY

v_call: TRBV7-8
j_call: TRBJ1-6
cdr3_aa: ASSSYQGAGNSPLH

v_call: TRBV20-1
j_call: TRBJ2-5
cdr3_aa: SARRWAGLAQETQY

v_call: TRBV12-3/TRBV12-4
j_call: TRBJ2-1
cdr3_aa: ASSFFRDEQF